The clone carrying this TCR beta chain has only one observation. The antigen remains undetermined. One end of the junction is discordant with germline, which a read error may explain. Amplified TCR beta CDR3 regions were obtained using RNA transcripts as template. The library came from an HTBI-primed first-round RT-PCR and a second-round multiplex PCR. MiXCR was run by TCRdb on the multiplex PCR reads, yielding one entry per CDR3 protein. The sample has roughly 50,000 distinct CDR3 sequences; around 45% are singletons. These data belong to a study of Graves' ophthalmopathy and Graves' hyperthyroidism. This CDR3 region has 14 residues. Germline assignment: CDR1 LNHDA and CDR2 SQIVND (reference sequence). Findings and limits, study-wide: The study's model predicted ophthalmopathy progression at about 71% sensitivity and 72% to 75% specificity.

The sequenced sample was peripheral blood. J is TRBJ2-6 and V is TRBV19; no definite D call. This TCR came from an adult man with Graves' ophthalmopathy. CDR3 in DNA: TGTGCCAGTAGTCCCATCTCTGGGACCAACGTCCTGACTTTC. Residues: CASSPISGTNVLTF.